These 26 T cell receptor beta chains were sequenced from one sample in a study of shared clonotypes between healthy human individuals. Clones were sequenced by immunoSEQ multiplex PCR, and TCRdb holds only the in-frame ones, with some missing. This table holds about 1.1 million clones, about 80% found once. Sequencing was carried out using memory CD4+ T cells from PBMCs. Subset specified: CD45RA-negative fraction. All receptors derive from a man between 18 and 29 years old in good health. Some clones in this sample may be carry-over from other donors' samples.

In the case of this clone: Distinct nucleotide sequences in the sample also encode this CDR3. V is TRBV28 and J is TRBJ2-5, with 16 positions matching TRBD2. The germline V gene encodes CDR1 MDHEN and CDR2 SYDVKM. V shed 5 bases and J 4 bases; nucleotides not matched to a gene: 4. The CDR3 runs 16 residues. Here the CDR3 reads CASSPGLAGGRETQYF. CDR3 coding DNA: TGTGCCAGCAGTCCGGGACTAGCGGGAGGGAGAGAGACCCAGTACTTC.

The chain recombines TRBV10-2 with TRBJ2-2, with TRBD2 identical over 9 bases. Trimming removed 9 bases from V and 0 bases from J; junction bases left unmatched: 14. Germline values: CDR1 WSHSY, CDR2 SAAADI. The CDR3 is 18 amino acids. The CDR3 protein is CASKRGALRSPNTGELFF. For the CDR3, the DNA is TGCGCCAGTAAGCGGGGGGCACTGAGGTCTCCGAACACCGGGGAGCTGTTTTTT.

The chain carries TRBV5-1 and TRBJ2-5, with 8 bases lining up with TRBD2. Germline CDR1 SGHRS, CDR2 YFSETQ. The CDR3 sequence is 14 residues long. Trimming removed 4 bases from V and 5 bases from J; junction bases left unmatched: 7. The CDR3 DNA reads TGCGCCAGCAGCAGTGGACTAGCACCCGAGACCCAGTACTTC. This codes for CASSSGLAPETQYF.

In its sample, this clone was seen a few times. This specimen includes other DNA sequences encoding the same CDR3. The CDR3 bases are TGTGCCAGCAGCGTAGACAGGGGAGGCACTGAAGCTTTCTTT. The encoded protein is CASSVDRGGTEAFF. The genes are TRBV9 and TRBJ1-1; 7 bases align to TRBD1. The germline V gene encodes CDR1 SGDLS and CDR2 YYNGEE. The CDR3 spans 14 residues. The junction had 3 bases not matched to a gene; V was cut back by 0 bases and J by 4 bases.

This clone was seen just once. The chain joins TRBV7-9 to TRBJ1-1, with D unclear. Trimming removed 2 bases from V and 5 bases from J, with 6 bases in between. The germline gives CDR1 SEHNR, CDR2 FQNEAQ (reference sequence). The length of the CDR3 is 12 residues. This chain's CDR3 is CASSLSVTEAFF. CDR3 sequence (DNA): TGTGCCAGCAGCTTAAGCGTGACTGAAGCTTTCTTT.

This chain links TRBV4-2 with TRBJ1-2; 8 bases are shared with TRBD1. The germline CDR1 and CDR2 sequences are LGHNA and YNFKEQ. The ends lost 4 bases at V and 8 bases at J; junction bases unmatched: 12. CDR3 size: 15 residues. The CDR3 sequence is CASSPRMQGAEGYTF. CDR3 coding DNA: TGTGCCAGCAGCCCAAGAATGCAGGGGGCGGAAGGCTACACCTTC.

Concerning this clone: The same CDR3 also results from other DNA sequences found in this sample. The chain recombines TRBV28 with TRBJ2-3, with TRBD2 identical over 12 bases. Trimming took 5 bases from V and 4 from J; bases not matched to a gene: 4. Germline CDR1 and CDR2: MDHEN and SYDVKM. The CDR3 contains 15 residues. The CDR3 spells CASSSLAGGADTQYF. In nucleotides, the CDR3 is TGTGCCAGCAGTAGCCTAGCGGGGGGGGCAGATACGCAGTATTTT.

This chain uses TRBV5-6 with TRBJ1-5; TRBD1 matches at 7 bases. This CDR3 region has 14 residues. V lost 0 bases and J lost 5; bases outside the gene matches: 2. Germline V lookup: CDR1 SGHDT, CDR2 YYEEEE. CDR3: CASSLGQGDQPQHF. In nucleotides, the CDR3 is TGTGCCAGCAGCTTGGGGCAGGGGGATCAGCCCCAGCATTTT.

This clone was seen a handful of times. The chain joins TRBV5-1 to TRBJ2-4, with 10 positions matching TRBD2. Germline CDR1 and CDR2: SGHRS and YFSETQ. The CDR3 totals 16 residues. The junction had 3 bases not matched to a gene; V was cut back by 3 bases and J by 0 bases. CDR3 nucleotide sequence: TGCGCCAGCAGCTCCTCTAGCGGGGGAGCCAAAAACATTCAGTACTTC. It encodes CASSSSSGGAKNIQYF.

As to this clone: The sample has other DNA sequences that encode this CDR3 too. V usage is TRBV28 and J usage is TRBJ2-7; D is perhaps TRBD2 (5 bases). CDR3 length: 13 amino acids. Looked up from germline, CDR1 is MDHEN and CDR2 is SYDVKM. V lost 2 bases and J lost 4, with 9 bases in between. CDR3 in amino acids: CASSLGGRYEQYF. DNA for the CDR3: TGTGCCAGCAGTTTAGGAGGCCGTTACGAGCAGTACTTC.

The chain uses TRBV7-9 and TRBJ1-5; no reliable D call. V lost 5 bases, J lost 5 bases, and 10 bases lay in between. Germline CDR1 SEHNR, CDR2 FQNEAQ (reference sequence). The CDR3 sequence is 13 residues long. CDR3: CASSRRRDQPQHF. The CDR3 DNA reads TGTGCCAGCAGCCGAAGAAGAGATCAGCCCCAGCATTTT.

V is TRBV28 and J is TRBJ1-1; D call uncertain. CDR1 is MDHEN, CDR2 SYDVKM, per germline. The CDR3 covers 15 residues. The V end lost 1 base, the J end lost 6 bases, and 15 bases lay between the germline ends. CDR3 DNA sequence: TGTGCCAGCAGTTTATTCTCCAGGAGGGTCGCTGAAGCTTTCTTT. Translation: CASSLFSRRVAEAFF.

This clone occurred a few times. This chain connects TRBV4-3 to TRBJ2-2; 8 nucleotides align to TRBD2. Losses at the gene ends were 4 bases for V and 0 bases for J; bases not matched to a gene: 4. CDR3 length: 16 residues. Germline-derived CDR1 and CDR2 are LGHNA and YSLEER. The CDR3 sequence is CASSRNSGANTGELFF. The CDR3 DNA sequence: TGCGCCAGCAGCCGAAATAGCGGGGCGAACACCGGGGAGCTGTTTTTT.

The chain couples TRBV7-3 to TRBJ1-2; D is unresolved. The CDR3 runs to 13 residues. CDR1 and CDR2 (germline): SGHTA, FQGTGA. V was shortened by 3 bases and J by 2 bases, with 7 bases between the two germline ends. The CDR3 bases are TGTGCCAGCAGCTTCGGTGCAAACTATGGCTACACCTTC. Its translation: CASSFGANYGYTF.

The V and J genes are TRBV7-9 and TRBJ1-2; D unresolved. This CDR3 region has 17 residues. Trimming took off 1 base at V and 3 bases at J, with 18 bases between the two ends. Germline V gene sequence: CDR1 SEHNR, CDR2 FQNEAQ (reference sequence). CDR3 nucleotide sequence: TGTGCCAGCAGCTTAGAGACCCGGGCCTGGCAGGACTATGGCTACACCTTC. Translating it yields CASSLETRAWQDYGYTF.

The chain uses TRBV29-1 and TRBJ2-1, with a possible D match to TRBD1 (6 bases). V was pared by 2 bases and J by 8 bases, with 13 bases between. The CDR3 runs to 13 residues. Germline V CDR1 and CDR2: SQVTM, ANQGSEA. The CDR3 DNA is TGCAGCGTTGAAACAGGGACCTCGGATGAGCAGTTCTTC. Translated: CSVETGTSDEQFF.

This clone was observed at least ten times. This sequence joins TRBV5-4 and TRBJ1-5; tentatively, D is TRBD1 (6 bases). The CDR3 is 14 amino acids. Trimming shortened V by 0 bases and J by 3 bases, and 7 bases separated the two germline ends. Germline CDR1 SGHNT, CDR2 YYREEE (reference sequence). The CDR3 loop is CASSLDRDNQPQHF. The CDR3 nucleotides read TGTGCCAGCAGCTTGGACAGGGACAATCAGCCCCAGCATTTT.

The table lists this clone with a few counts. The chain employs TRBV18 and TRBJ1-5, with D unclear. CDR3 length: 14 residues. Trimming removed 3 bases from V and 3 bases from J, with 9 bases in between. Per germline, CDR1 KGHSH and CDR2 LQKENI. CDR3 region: CASSPITDNQPQHF. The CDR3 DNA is TGTGCCAGCTCACCCATAACAGACAATCAGCCCCAGCATTTT. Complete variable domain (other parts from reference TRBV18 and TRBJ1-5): NAGVMQNPRHLVRRRGQEARLRCSPMKGHSHVYWYRQLPEEGLKFMVYLQKENIIDESGMPKERFSAEFPKEGPSILRIQQVVRGDSAAYFCASSPITDNQPQHFGDGTRLSIL.

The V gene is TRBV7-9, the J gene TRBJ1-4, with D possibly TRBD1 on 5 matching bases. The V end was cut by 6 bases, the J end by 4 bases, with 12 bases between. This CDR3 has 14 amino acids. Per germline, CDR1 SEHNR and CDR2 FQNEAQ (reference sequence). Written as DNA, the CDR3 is TGTGCCAGCAGTAGACAGCACCTTAATGAAAAACTGTTTTTT. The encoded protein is CASSRQHLNEKLFF.

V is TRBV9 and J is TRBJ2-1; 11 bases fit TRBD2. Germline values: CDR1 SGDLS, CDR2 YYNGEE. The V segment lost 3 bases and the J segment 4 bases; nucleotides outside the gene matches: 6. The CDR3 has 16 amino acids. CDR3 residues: CASSGGGLAEYNEQFF. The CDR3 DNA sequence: TGTGCCAGCAGCGGAGGGGGACTAGCGGAATACAATGAGCAGTTCTTC.

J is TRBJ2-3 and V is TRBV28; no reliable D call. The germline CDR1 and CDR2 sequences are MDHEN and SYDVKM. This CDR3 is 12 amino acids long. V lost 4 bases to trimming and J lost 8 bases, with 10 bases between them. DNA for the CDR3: TGTGCCAGCAGTTCCCTGGATGTTACGCAGTATTTT. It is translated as CASSSLDVTQYF.

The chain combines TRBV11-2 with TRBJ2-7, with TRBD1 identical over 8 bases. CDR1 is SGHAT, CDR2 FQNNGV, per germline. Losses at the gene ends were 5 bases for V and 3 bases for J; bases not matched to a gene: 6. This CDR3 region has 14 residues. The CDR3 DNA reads TGTGCCAGCAGCCCTACTACAGGGGGCTACGAGCAGTACTTC. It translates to CASSPTTGGYEQYF. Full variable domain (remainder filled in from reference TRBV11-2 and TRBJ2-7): EAGVAQSPRYKIIEKRQSVAFWCNPISGHATLYWYQQILGQGPKLLIQFQNNGVVDDSQLPKDRFSAERLKGVDSTLKIQPAKLEDSAVYLCASSPTTGGYEQYFGPGTRLTVT.

The CDR3 coding sequence is TGTGCCAGCAGCCCCCCATCAAGCGGGAGGGAGACCCAGTACTTC. Protein sequence: CASSPPSSGRETQYF. The chain couples TRBV5-4 to TRBJ2-5, with TRBD2 matching over 9 bases. V lost 4 bases and J lost 5; bases outside the gene matches: 9. Germline values: CDR1 SGHNT, CDR2 YYREEE (reference sequence). The CDR3 totals 15 residues.

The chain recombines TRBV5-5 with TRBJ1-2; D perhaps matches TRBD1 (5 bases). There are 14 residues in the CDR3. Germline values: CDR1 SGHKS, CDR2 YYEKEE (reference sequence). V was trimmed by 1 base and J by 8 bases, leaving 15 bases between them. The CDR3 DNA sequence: TGTGCCAGCAGCTTGTTCGTTGGAGGGGAAGGCTACACCTTC. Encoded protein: CASSLFVGGEGYTF.

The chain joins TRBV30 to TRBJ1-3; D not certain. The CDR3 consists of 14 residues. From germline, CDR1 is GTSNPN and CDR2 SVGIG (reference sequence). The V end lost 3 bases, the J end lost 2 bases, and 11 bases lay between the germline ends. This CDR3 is CAWSAPRAGNTIYF. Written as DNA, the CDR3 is TGTGCCTGGAGCGCGCCAAGGGCTGGAAACACCATATATTTT.

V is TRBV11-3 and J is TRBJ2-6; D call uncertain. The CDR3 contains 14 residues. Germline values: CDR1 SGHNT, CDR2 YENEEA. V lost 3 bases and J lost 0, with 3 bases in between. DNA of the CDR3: TGTGCCAGCAGCTTGAACTCTGGGGCCAACGTCCTGACTTTC. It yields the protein CASSLNSGANVLTF.